This TCR beta chain originates from a study of cytomegalovirus exposure and HLA in healthy donors. Findings and limits, study-wide: Cytomegalovirus-associated TCR beta chains were listed, numbering 150 to 200. The study carried out a later analysis of TCR beta sequences. It associated around 17,000 of them with specific HLA alleles at a false discovery rate of 0.05.

Nominally healthy donors provided the samples, though records likely missed some immune exposures. The PCR employed 60 Vbeta primers together with 13 Jbeta primers. TCRdb's table, derived via immunoSEQ multiplex PCR, lists solely in-frame clones and lacks some. The data show roughly 97,000 clones, with about three quarters seen just once and around 5% held by the top ten. About this clone: Antigen specificity is unknown.

Sample: PBMCs. The receptor's source is a woman aged 18-35 years in good health and CMV-seropositive.

The CDR3 nucleotides are TGTGCCAGCAGCGAATGGAGTAATGAGCAGTTCTTC. It yields the protein CASSEWSNEQFF. The V gene is TRBV11-2, the J gene TRBJ2-1; D remains unclear. The CDR3 consists of 12 residues. The germline V gene encodes CDR1 SGHAT and CDR2 FQNNGV. The germline V and J ends were trimmed by 5 bases and 7 bases, with 9 bases remaining between them.